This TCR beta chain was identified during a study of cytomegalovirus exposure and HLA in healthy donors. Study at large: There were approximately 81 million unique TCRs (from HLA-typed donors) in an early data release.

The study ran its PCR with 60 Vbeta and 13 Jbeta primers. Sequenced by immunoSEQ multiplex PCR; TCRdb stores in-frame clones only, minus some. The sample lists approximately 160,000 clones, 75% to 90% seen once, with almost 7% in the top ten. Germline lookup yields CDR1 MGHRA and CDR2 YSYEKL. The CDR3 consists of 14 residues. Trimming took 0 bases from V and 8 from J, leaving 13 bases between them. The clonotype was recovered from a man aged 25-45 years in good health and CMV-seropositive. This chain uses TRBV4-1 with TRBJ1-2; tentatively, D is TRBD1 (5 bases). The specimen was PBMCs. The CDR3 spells CASSQDLGDWGYTF. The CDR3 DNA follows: TGCGCCAGCAGCCAAGATCTCGGGGACTGGGGCTACACCTTC.